The clone carrying this T cell receptor beta chain was seen a handful of times. Its matching antigen is unknown. Template switching created a universal primer site, and the cDNA included unique molecular identifiers. TCRdb processed the 5' RACE reads anew with MiXCR; each CDR3 protein has one entry. The data show roughly 260,000 distinct CDR3 sequences, approximately 8% seen once. The germline CDR1 and CDR2 sequences are SGHAT and FQNNGV. Trimming pared 4 bases from V and 1 base from J, leaving 5 bases between. The CDR3 sequence is 12 residues long. The data were obtained in a study of identical twins. Study-level findings and limits: Excess twin sharing in beta out-of-frame sequences was weaker. There was an excess of low generation probability in the out-of-frame alpha sequences that twins shared.

These data also featured in a second study, about yellow fever vaccine responses in identical twins.

The source is a woman aged 18-30 years in good health. V is TRBV11-2 and J is TRBJ2-7; perhaps TRBD1 as D (5 bases). What was sequenced was CD8+ T cells sorted from blood. CDR3 DNA: TGTGCCAGCAGCTCAGGGTCCTACGAGCAGTACGTC. It encodes CASSSGSYEQYV.